Presented here are 30 T cell receptor beta chains from one specimen sequenced in a study of T cell repertoires in cytomegalovirus infection. Their antigens remain unidentified. Using its own MiXCR run on the reads, TCRdb lists one record per CDR3 protein. This sample has around 800,000 distinct CDR3 sequences, with 32% found just once. Sequences were derived from cultured CD8+ T cells from PBMCs, sampled from culture after CMV antigen stimulation. These receptor sequences come from a human donor in good health (CMV status not recorded). Some clones in this sample may be carry-over from other donors' samples.

The V gene is TRBV10-2, the J gene TRBJ1-2, with TRBD1 as a possible D gene (5 bases). CDR1 is WSHSY, CDR2 SAAADI, per germline. There are 17 residues in the CDR3. V was clipped by 0 bases and J by 8 bases, with 22 bases between them. The CDR3 sequence: CASSESSSQGGEKGYTF. The CDR3 nucleotides read TGCGCCAGCAGTGAGTCCTCCTCTCAGGGAGGAGAAAAGGGCTACACCTTC.

The CDR3 DNA reads as TGTGCCACCAGTGATACGGGCGGGGGGGCTTTGACAGATACGCAGTATTTT. Protein: CATSDTGGGALTDTQYF. The genes are TRBV24-1 and TRBJ2-3, with 9 nucleotides matching TRBD2. This CDR3 is built from 17 residues. J lost 3 bases, V lost 3 bases, and 9 bases had no gene match. Germline V CDR1 and CDR2: KGHDR, SFDVKD.

CDR3 sequence reads: CASLLRRQPQETQYF. As DNA, the CDR3 is TGTGCCAGCCTCCTAAGAAGACAGCCACAAGAGACCCAGTACTTC. The chain uses TRBV6-2 or TRBV6-3 and TRBJ2-5, with D maybe TRBD1 (5 bases). CDR1 is MNHEY, CDR2 SVGEGT, per germline. V was pared by 8 bases and J by 2 bases, with 18 bases between. The CDR3 is 15 residues long.

The chain uses TRBV6-4 and TRBJ2-1, with 8 positions matching TRBD2. The trim removed 5 bases at V and 4 bases at J, leaving 10 bases unmatched. From germline, CDR1 is MRHNA and CDR2 SNTAGT. This CDR3 is 16 amino acids long. The DNA of the CDR3 is TGTGCCAGCAGTTCCTATAGCGGGGCCCCTTACAATGAGCAGTTCTTC. This encodes CASSSYSGAPYNEQFF.

This chain joins TRBV12-3 or TRBV12-4 and TRBJ2-2; 11 nucleotides agree with TRBD1. Trimming cost V 7 bases and J 5 bases; bases outside gene matches: 9. CDR3 size: 16 residues. CDR3 protein: CASTPGTGGVTGELFF. The CDR3 DNA follows: TGTGCCAGCACCCCCGGGACAGGGGGAGTTACCGGGGAGCTGTTTTTT.

The rearrangement links TRBV24-1 to TRBJ1-2; D is uncertain. The CDR3 spans 14 residues. From germline, CDR1 is KGHDR and CDR2 SFDVKD. Trimming stripped 5 bases from V and 11 bases from J, with 20 bases between. CDR3 residues: CATSGAGRLGVYTF. The CDR3 region has the DNA TGTGCCACCAGTGGCGCCGGGCGCCTGGGAGTTTACACCTTC.

This clonotype came up a few times. The chain has TRBV27 and TRBJ2-1; D is perhaps TRBD1 (8 bases). This CDR3 is built from 15 residues. The V gene's germline CDR1 is MNHEY and CDR2 SMNVEV (reference sequence). Between the trimmed V and J ends, which lost 3 bases and 9 bases, there was a span of 18 bases. CDR3 sequence: CASSFSRTGRVEQFF. In DNA form, the CDR3 reads TGTGCCAGCAGTTTCTCCCGGACAGGGAGGGTTGAGCAGTTCTTC.

The rearrangement links TRBV6-1 to TRBJ2-2, with a possible D match to TRBD1 (7 bases). The germline gives CDR1 MNHNS, CDR2 SASEGT. Trimming took off 5 bases at V and 5 bases at J, with 18 bases between the two ends. CDR3 size: 16 residues. As DNA, the CDR3 is TGTGCCAGCAGTTCCCGGCGGGGACAGACTACCGGGGAGCTGTTTTTT. Its translation is CASSSRRGQTTGELFF.

This clonotype has at least ten counts. J is TRBJ2-5 and V is TRBV7-9, with D uncertain. With 0 bases removed from V and 0 bases from J, the gap between germline ends came to 5 bases. Germline CDR1 SEHNR, CDR2 FQNEAQ (reference sequence). CDR3 length: 14 amino acids. CDR3 DNA: TGTGCCAGCAGCTTAGCACAGCACCAAGAGACCCAGTACTTC. Translating gives CASSLAQHQETQYF.

This clonotype was seen more than once but under ten times. This chain links TRBV6-5 with TRBJ2-3; 9 bases line up with TRBD2. This CDR3 region has 13 residues. With 11 bases clipped from V and 4 bases from J, the junction kept 7 bases outside the gene matches. Looked up from germline, CDR1 is MNHEY and CDR2 is SVGAGI. The CDR3 DNA follows: TGTGCCTCGGCGGGGGGGGTTGCAGATACGCAGTATTTT. The encoded protein is CASAGGVADTQYF.

This clonotype showed up just once. At one boundary the junction diverges from the germline segment, which might be a read error. This CDR3 reads CAIRTGGKGSTDTRYF. CDR3 nucleotide sequence: TGTGCCATCAGGACCGGGGGGAAGGGGAGCACAGATACGCGGTATTTT. This chain links TRBV10-3 with TRBJ2-3; 7 bases agree with TRBD2. The CDR3 consists of 16 residues. The germline V gene encodes CDR1 ENHRY and CDR2 SYGVKD.

Many counts were recorded for this clonotype. The chain combines TRBV12-3 or TRBV12-4 with TRBJ2-1; 7 nucleotides align to TRBD2. V shed 5 bases, J shed 6 bases, and the junction held 13 bases outside the gene matches. The CDR3 loop spans 16 amino acids. CDR3 DNA sequence: TGTGCCAGCAGTCTCCGCAGCGGGATGCTCCCCAATGAGCAGTTCTTC. Amino acid sequence: CASSLRSGMLPNEQFF.

This clonotype was seen more than once but under ten times. The genes are TRBV20-1 and TRBJ2-7; 10 nucleotides align to TRBD1. The CDR3 is 14 residues long. J lost 3 bases, V lost 1 base, and 3 bases had no gene match. Germline CDR1 and CDR2: DFQATT and SNEGSKA (reference sequence). The CDR3 region has the DNA TGCAGTGCTAGAGGACGGACAGGGGGCTACGAGCAGTACGTC. Residues: CSARGRTGGYEQYV.

This chain connects TRBV4-1 to TRBJ1-2, with a tentative D call TRBD1 (5 bases). V was trimmed by 0 bases and J by 2 bases, leaving 10 bases between them. Germline V CDR1 and CDR2: MGHRA, YSYEKL. This CDR3 comprises 15 residues. Here the CDR3 reads CASSQDSSGNYGYTF. CDR3 DNA sequence: TGCGCCAGCAGCCAAGATTCCTCAGGGAACTATGGCTACACCTTC.

The rearrangement links TRBV10-3 to TRBJ1-5; D is unresolved. Germline values: CDR1 ENHRY, CDR2 SYGVKD. The germline V and J ends were trimmed by 3 bases and 4 bases, with 4 bases remaining between them. The CDR3 spans 12 residues. The DNA of the CDR3 is TGTGCCATCAGTGAAGGTAATCAGCCCCAGCATTTT. This translates into CAISEGNQPQHF.

This clonotype was seen only a few times. V is TRBV7-6 and J is TRBJ1-1; perhaps TRBD1 as D (6 bases). Germline V lookup: CDR1 SGHVS, CDR2 FNYEAQ. The V and J ends lost 0 bases and 7 bases respectively, with 18 bases between them. The CDR3 length is 16 residues. The CDR3 region is CASSLAGGGGAGEAFF. Here the CDR3 DNA reads TGTGCCAGCAGCTTAGCCGGAGGCGGGGGGGCGGGTGAAGCTTTCTTT.

V gene TRBV11-2 combines with J gene TRBJ2-1; D might be TRBD1 or TRBD2, each matching 6 bases. Germline values: CDR1 SGHAT, CDR2 FQNNGV. The CDR3 is 12 amino acids. V lost 5 bases, J lost 13 bases, and 15 bases lay in between. The CDR3 DNA follows: TGTGCCAGCAGCCTTGGAGGGGGGAGCCAGTTCTTC. It is translated as CASSLGGGSQFF.

The chain has TRBV5-1 and TRBJ2-3, with unresolved D. This CDR3 contains 13 residues. Per germline, CDR1 SGHRS and CDR2 YFSETQ. The germline V and J ends were trimmed by 3 bases and 6 bases, with 11 bases remaining between them. The CDR3, as DNA: TGCGCCAGCAGCTCAGCTAGGTTGGATACGCAGTATTTT. Its translation: CASSSARLDTQYF.

The V and J genes are TRBV2 and TRBJ2-1, with 10 positions matching TRBD1. CDR3 size: 14 residues. CDR1 SNHLY and CDR2 FYNNEI come from the germline V gene. V gave up 7 bases and J gave up 5 bases; unmatched junction bases: 5. The CDR3 is CASNVDRGNNEQFF. DNA for the CDR3: TGTGCCAGCAACGTGGACAGGGGGAACAATGAGCAGTTCTTC.

This clonotype was observed once. The chain links TRBV27 to TRBJ1-4; D is unresolved. Trimming cost V 5 bases and J 6 bases, with 19 bases left between them. This CDR3 has 16 amino acids. Germline loops: CDR1 MNHEY, CDR2 SMNVEV (reference sequence). The DNA of the CDR3 is TGTGCCAGCAGTCTAACGGAGTTAGACGGGCATGAAAAACTGTTTTTT. Its translation is CASSLTELDGHEKLFF.

With regard to this clonotype: One end of the junction does not line up with germline, which may come from a read error. This chain uses TRBV28 with TRBJ1-2; D not resolved. Germline CDR1 reads MDHEN; CDR2 reads SYDVKM. The length of the CDR3 is 15 residues. The CDR3 here is CASGLDSTPNYGYTF. CDR3 DNA sequence: TGTGCCAGCGGTTTGGACTCGACCCCTAACTATGGCTACACCTTC.

This clonotype has at least ten counts. V gene TRBV7-9 combines with J gene TRBJ1-1; D is undetermined. Germline loops: CDR1 SEHNR, CDR2 FQNEAQ (reference sequence). The CDR3 contains 15 residues. V was trimmed by 4 bases and J by 1 base, leaving 13 bases between them. The DNA for the CDR3 is TGTGCCAGCAGCTCCGGCCGCGACCGGAACACTGAAGCTTTCTTT. Amino acids: CASSSGRDRNTEAFF.

For this clonotype: This could be a read error, since a much larger clone is one nucleotide away. The chain carries TRBV5-4 and TRBJ2-1; 11 nucleotides agree with TRBD1. Germline CDR1 and CDR2: SGHNT and YYREEE (reference sequence). The length of the CDR3 is 15 residues. The CDR3 sequence: CANSAGQGAGNEQFF. In DNA, the CDR3 is TGTGCCAACAGCGCCGGACAGGGGGCTGGCAATGAGCAGTTCTTC.

This clonotype appeared many times. The V gene is TRBV12-3 or TRBV12-4, the J gene TRBJ1-6; TRBD1 aligns across 7 bases. The CDR3 totals 14 residues. The V and J ends lost 5 bases and 6 bases, in that order; junction bases with no gene match: 4. The CDR3 nucleotides read TGTGCCAGCAGTCCGACAGGGCCTAATTCACCCCTCCACTTT. This translates into CASSPTGPNSPLHF.

On this clonotype itself: This clone may be a read error of a much larger clone one base away. The CDR3 here is CVSSYSPGSGDTQYF. The CDR3 DNA follows: TGTGTCAGCAGTTACTCACCAGGGTCGGGAGATACGCAGTATTTT. The chain employs TRBV6-2 or TRBV6-3 and TRBJ2-3; D possibly corresponds to TRBD1 (5 bases). The CDR3 spans 15 residues. Germline values: CDR1 MNHEY, CDR2 SVGEGT.

This clonotype was counted between two and nine times. The V gene is TRBV12-3 or TRBV12-4, the J gene TRBJ1-1; TRBD1 agrees at 8 bases. Unmatched junction bases numbered 5, after V lost 6 bases and J lost 2 bases. The CDR3 contains 14 residues. CDR3 sequence: CASSRTGINTEAFF. CDR3 nucleotides: TGTGCCAGCAGCCGGACAGGGATTAACACTGAAGCTTTCTTT.

This clonotype was detected a few times. V and J are TRBV6-1 and TRBJ2-1; TRBD2 matches at 11 bases. From germline, CDR1 is MNHNS and CDR2 SASEGT. The CDR3 length is 15 residues. V shed 7 bases, J shed 3 bases, and the junction held 5 bases outside the gene matches. In DNA form, the CDR3 reads TGTGCCAGCAACCTGCTAGCGGGGGGCTACAATGAGCAGTTCTTC. It encodes CASNLLAGGYNEQFF.

This chain uses TRBV6-2 or TRBV6-3 with TRBJ2-5; D not certain. CDR1 MNHEY and CDR2 SVGEGT come from the germline V gene. CDR3 length: 14 residues. V was trimmed by 5 bases and J by 2 bases, leaving 12 bases between them. The CDR3: CASSGWADQETQYF. As DNA, the CDR3 is TGTGCCAGCAGTGGCTGGGCGGATCAAGAGACCCAGTACTTC.

The chain employs TRBV6-6 and TRBJ1-1; D gene uncertain. Trimming removed 8 bases from V and 8 bases from J, with 15 bases in between. CDR1 MNHNY and CDR2 SVGAGI come from the germline V gene (reference sequence). This CDR3 is 12 amino acids long. This chain's CDR3 is CASRMSGREAFF. CDR3 DNA sequence: TGTGCCAGCCGCATGAGCGGCAGGGAAGCTTTCTTT.

The chain combines TRBV19 with TRBJ2-2, with D possibly being TRBD1 (5 bases). This CDR3 comprises 14 residues. Trimming pared 5 bases from V and 6 bases from J, leaving 13 bases between. CDR1 LNHDA and CDR2 SQIVND come from the germline V gene (reference sequence). CDR3 coding DNA: TGTGCCAGTAGTCCCTTTCAGGGCGCCGGGGAGCTGTTTTTT. Encoded protein: CASSPFQGAGELFF.